This record looks at one T cell receptor (beta chain) sequence and its context. Its antigen is currently not known. This may arise from a read error, as a much more abundant clone is one base away. The record originates from a study of tumor and adjacent non-tumor tissue in lung cancer (dated by TCRdb to 2017 to 2018). Background for the entire study: Of the cohort, around 12 patients had adenocarcinoma, 2 had squamous cell carcinoma and 1 had small cell lung cancer. Among the approximately 15 patients, ages ranged from about 31 to 76 years, some 10 were men and 5 were women, and disease was TNM stage I to III. In total, sequencing yielded 130,000,000 or so productive TCRbeta reads, which works out to an average of around 4.2 million reads per sample. Bulk TCRbeta repertoires were compared between lung tumor tissue and matched distant non-tumor lung tissue obtained from approximately 16 lung cancer patients. TCRbeta CDR3 sequencing was performed on under 35 paired specimens, with one tumor sample and one normal lung sample collected per patient.

The CDR3 starts with the cysteine, ends with the phenylalanine, and has 13 residues. Kept here is only the CDR3 DNA, which spans 39 bases and is read in frame from base 1. V trim: 2 bases; J trim: 3 bases; unmatched bases: 4. The germline V gene encodes CDR1 GTSNPN and CDR2 SVGIG (reference sequence). The library relied on multiplex PCR. The reads were generated on an Illumina HiSeq 2500. TCRbeta libraries were built by three rounds of nested PCR using primers (Table S4), following protocols modified from ARM-PCR. Before sequencing, PCR products in the 200-500 bp range were cut out of the gel and cleaned up using the QIAquick gel extraction kit. For the original study's pipeline: Reads were cleaned with Trimmomatic, merged with FLASH into complete CDR3 sequences, and assigned to V(D)J germline segments with MiTCR. Clonal diversity was calculated as the inverse Simpson's index using VDJtools. In-frame sequences lacking a premature stop codon were counted as productive reads. TCRdb ran its own pipeline on the public reads, namely fastp trimming at Q25 and MiXCR clone calling, and kept in-frame beta chains. For every CDR3 protein sequence, its rows merge into one entry that carries the most common genes and DNA. The V and J calls were determined by TCRdb, not by the authors. The sample contains tens of thousands of distinct CDR3 sequences, about 61% of them found a single time. Around a third of the sample goes to the ten largest clones.

Results and caveats for the whole study, not just this receptor: Peripheral blood was not sequenced, so blood TCRbeta repertoires were not examined in the lung cancer patients of the study. Significantly higher TCR diversity was found in younger patients, and higher tumor TCR diversity was associated with shorter overall and disease-free survival. Tumor tissue showed significantly greater TCR diversity (inverse Simpson) than normal lung tissue (approximately 400 vs 170, P = 0.0075, Mann-Whitney U test). The methods do not name the sequencing platform or mention unique molecular identifiers. With only roughly 14 patients in the cohort, the authors noted that larger samples and more detailed clinical data are needed. The top 100 clones accounted for a significantly larger cumulative portion of the repertoire in normal lung than in tumor tissue.

RNA was isolated from bulk unsorted tissue, and RNA quality was assessed with a NanoDrop ND-1000 and an Agilent 2100. The normal lung samples consisted of distant non-tumor tissue collected more than 3 cm from the tumor edge. Donors were newly diagnosed lung cancer patients admitted for thoracic surgery in China between August and November 2014, without prior chemotherapy. Patients who had received previous radiotherapy or chemotherapy, or who had another concurrent cancer, were excluded from the study. Pieces of surgical tissue measuring about 1-2 cm3 were kept in RNAlater solution and stored at -80 degrees C until use.

The sample was distant non-tumor lung tissue. Recombination connected TRBV30 to TRBJ2-7; the junction holds 7 bases that match TRBD1. This clonotype originated in a man between 65 and 85 years old with non-small cell lung cancer. The CDR3 reads as follows: CAWSIGGIYEQYF. The sequence in DNA is TGTGCCTGGAGTATAGGGGGCATCTACGAGCAGTACTTC.